This TCR beta chain was identified during a study of T cell responses to AZD1222 COVID-19 vaccine. General study points: Two doses of AZD1222 preceded a rise in Spike-specific TCR breadth and depth. Donors, mostly white British, included more females; clonal diversity was possibly underestimated. There were vaccine-associated CD4 TCRs across spike, dominant at 160-218 and 743-854.

A remark on this clone: Its specificity is unknown.

Clones were read by immunoSEQ multiplex PCR, and TCRdb kept only the in-frame ones, dropping some. The sample yields 120,000 or so clones, 89% seen once. The sequence came from an adult in good health. Sequenced material: peripheral blood, taken on day 0 of AZD1222 vaccination.

CDR3 loop: CASSKARRGGTEITNEKLFF. The CDR3 DNA follows: TGTGCCAGCAGCAAAGCCCGAAGGGGCGGGACAGAAATAACTAATGAAAAACTGTTTTTT. The chain is built from TRBV21-1 and TRBJ1-4; TRBD1, as called in the table, went unchecked against the DNA. TRBV21-1 is a documented pseudogene. The CDR3 totals 20 residues.